The 26 T cell receptor beta chains in this list originate from one sample, sequenced in a study of cytomegalovirus exposure and HLA in healthy donors. PCR amplification relied on 60 Vbeta primers (plus 13 Jbeta primers). The method was immunoSEQ multiplex PCR; TCRdb's version includes in-frame clones alone and lacks a portion of them. The table has 190,000 or so clones, about four fifths seen once. Material: PBMCs. Receptor source: a man aged 45-65 years in good health and CMV-seronegative.

This CDR3 reads CASSSRVSSGNTIYF. DNA of the CDR3: TGTGCCAGCAGCTCGAGGGTGAGCTCTGGAAACACCATATATTTT. The chain links TRBV7-2 to TRBJ1-3, with D hard to call. This CDR3 is 15 amino acids long. Germline V lookup: CDR1 SGHTA, CDR2 FQGNSA. Trimming stripped 4 bases from V and 0 bases from J, with 10 bases between.

The rearrangement joins TRBV19 to TRBJ1-1; D gene unclear. This CDR3 has 15 amino acids. CDR1 is LNHDA, CDR2 SQIVND, per germline (reference sequence). V lost 4 bases and J 0 bases, leaving 12 bases between the germline ends. CDR3 in amino acids: CASSRPARMNTEAFF. In nucleotides, the CDR3 is TGTGCCAGTAGTAGACCAGCGAGGATGAACACTGAAGCTTTCTTT.

The chain joins TRBV5-1 to TRBJ2-1, with 14 positions matching TRBD2. This CDR3 is built from 17 residues. Looked up from germline, CDR1 is SGHRS and CDR2 is YFSETQ. J was trimmed by 7 bases and V by 3 bases; bases with no gene match: 9. The chain's CDR3 is CASSSSGTSGSLNEQFF. The CDR3 DNA reads as TGCGCCAGCAGCTCTTCAGGGACTAGCGGGAGTTTAAATGAGCAGTTCTTC.

The chain links TRBV19 to TRBJ2-3; TRBD1 matches at 11 bases. V dropped 5 bases and J dropped 5; count of bases not matched to a gene: 9. This CDR3 is 16 amino acids long. The germline CDR1 and CDR2 sequences are LNHDA and SQIVND (reference sequence). CDR3 coding DNA: TGTGCCAGTAGTCCCGAACGGGACAGGGGGGGAGATACGCAGTATTTT. This sequence encodes CASSPERDRGGDTQYF.

The V and J genes are TRBV11-1 and TRBJ2-7; TRBD2 matches 16 bases. The CDR3 extends over 17 amino acids. CDR1 and CDR2 from the germline V gene are SGHAT and FQDESV (reference sequence). V dropped 4 bases and J dropped 5; count of bases not matched to a gene: 8. CDR3 sequence: CASSYPGLAGGLDEQYF. CDR3 DNA: TGTGCCAGCAGCTATCCGGGACTAGCGGGGGGGCTTGACGAGCAGTACTTC. The full variable domain, its missing parts supplied by reference TRBV11-1 and TRBJ2-7, is EAEVAQSPRYKITEKSQAVAFWCDPISGHATLYWYRQILGQGPELLVQFQDESVVDDSQLPKDRFSAERLKGVDSTLKIQPAELGDSAMYLCASSYPGLAGGLDEQYFGPGTRLTVT.

The chain joins TRBV6-1 to TRBJ2-1; TRBD2 matches 14 bases. Germline V gives CDR1 MNHNS, CDR2 SASEGT. The CDR3 runs 20 residues. Losses at the gene ends were 0 bases for V and 0 bases for J; bases not matched to a gene: 7. CDR3 region: CASSEARGLAGDSSYNEQFF. The CDR3, as DNA: TGTGCCAGCAGTGAAGCGCGGGGACTAGCGGGAGATAGCTCCTACAATGAGCAGTTCTTC.

The rearrangement links TRBV11-2 to TRBJ2-7; maybe TRBD1 (5 bases). CDR3 length: 16 amino acids. Looked up from germline, CDR1 is SGHAT and CDR2 is FQNNGV. Trimming pared 1 base from V and 2 bases from J, leaving 15 bases between. CDR3 DNA sequence: TGTGCCAGCAGCTTAGTACCATCAACAGGTACCTACGAGCAGTACTTC. Translated: CASSLVPSTGTYEQYF.

The chain carries TRBV14 and TRBJ1-1, with D possibly matching TRBD1 (5 bases). The CDR3 spans 15 residues. Trimming stripped 5 bases from V and 3 bases from J, with 16 bases between. The V gene's germline CDR1 is SGHDN and CDR2 FVKESK. In DNA form, the CDR3 reads TGTGCCAGCAGCTCCAGGCGGCAGGGCGACACTGAAGCTTTCTTT. This translates into CASSSRRQGDTEAFF.

V gene TRBV6-6 combines with J gene TRBJ2-7; 14 bases match TRBD2. Germline assignment: CDR1 MNHNY and CDR2 SVGAGI (reference sequence). This CDR3 contains 14 residues. The trim removed 11 bases at V and 3 bases at J, leaving 6 bases unmatched. The DNA for the CDR3 is TGTGCCGGGTCCGGGACTAGCGGGAGCTACGAGCAGTACTTC. This encodes CAGSGTSGSYEQYF.

The CDR3 here is CASSLGDQGIGELFF. In DNA form, the CDR3 reads TGCGCCAGCAGCTTGGGGGACCAGGGGATCGGGGAGCTGTTTTTT. The rearrangement uses TRBV5-1 and TRBJ2-2, with a weak D call TRBD1 (6 bases). Germline CDR1 and CDR2: SGHRS and YFSETQ. V was pared by 0 bases and J by 7 bases, with 13 bases between. The CDR3 length is 15 residues.

This chain links TRBV19 with TRBJ2-2; tentative D call: TRBD2 (6 bases). CDR1 LNHDA and CDR2 SQIVND come from the germline V gene (reference sequence). Trimming removed 5 bases from V and 2 bases from J, with 21 bases in between. The CDR3 is 18 residues long. This CDR3 reads CASSPREGTLPNTGELFF. DNA for the CDR3: TGTGCCAGTAGTCCTCGTGAGGGGACTCTTCCCAACACCGGGGAGCTGTTTTTT.

The chain couples TRBV7-2 to TRBJ2-3; TRBD2 agrees at 8 bases. CDR3 length: 15 amino acids. V lost 3 bases to trimming and J lost 0 bases; unmatched junction nucleotides: 2. Germline V gene data show CDR1 as SGHTA and CDR2 as FQGNSA. Here the CDR3 reads CASSLSGGSTDTQYF. DNA for the CDR3: TGTGCCAGCAGCTTGAGCGGGGGTAGCACAGATACGCAGTATTTT.

V is TRBV14 and J is TRBJ2-6; 9 bases line up with TRBD1. The CDR3 totals 19 residues. Germline CDR1 reads SGHDN; CDR2 reads FVKESK. The V gene end was trimmed by 0 bases and the J gene end by 0 bases; junction bases not matched to a gene: 6. CDR3 sequence: CASSQEGTGYLSGANVLTF. DNA for the CDR3: TGTGCCAGCAGCCAAGAAGGGACAGGGTATCTCTCTGGGGCCAACGTCCTGACTTTC.

The V and J genes are TRBV19 and TRBJ1-5, with D possibly TRBD1 on 6 matching bases. Trimming stripped 5 bases from V and 6 bases from J, with 17 bases between. This CDR3 comprises 15 residues. CDR1 and CDR2 (germline): LNHDA, SQIVND (reference sequence). The CDR3 here is CASSYISGVGQPQHF. The CDR3 DNA is TGTGCCAGTAGTTACATCTCAGGGGTGGGTCAGCCCCAGCATTTT.

The chain links TRBV6-1 to TRBJ2-5; 14 nucleotides agree with TRBD2. V shed 5 bases and J 5 bases; nucleotides not matched to a gene: 4. Per the germline V gene, CDR1 is MNHNS and CDR2 is SASEGT. The CDR3 runs 15 residues. CDR3 sequence reads: CASSRTSGGTETQYF. CDR3 in DNA: TGTGCCAGCAGTCGGACTAGCGGGGGGACGGAGACCCAGTACTTC.

This chain joins TRBV19 and TRBJ2-1, with 7 bases aligning to TRBD1. Unmatched junction bases numbered 18, after V lost 7 bases and J lost 12 bases. CDR3 size: 15 residues. Germline lookup yields CDR1 LNHDA and CDR2 SQIVND (reference sequence). As DNA, the CDR3 is TGTGCCAGTAAAGACAGGCGACAGGGTAACGATGGGCAGTTCTTC. It encodes CASKDRRQGNDGQFF.

This clone was seen more than once but under ten times. CDR3 bases: TGTGCTAGTGGTTTGGGGAGCACCGGGGAGCTGTTTTTT. It translates to CASGLGSTGELFF. The rearrangement links TRBV12-5 to TRBJ2-2; D remains ambiguous. V lost 1 base and J 4 bases, leaving 4 bases between the germline ends. This CDR3 is 13 amino acids long. Germline assignment: CDR1 LGHNT and CDR2 FRNRAP.

The genes are TRBV18 and TRBJ1-1, with a tentative D call TRBD1 (6 bases). The CDR3 is made up of 13 amino acids. The germline V gene encodes CDR1 KGHSH and CDR2 LQKENI. Trimming shortened V by 3 bases and J by 5 bases, and 10 bases separated the two germline ends. The DNA of the CDR3 is TGTGCCAGCTCACCCGGGACAATTACTGAAGCTTTCTTT. It is translated as CASSPGTITEAFF.

The chain combines TRBV6-5 with TRBJ2-1, with unresolved D. Germline assignment: CDR1 MNHEY and CDR2 SVGAGI. The CDR3 is 12 amino acids. Trimming took 7 bases from V and 5 from J, leaving 9 bases between them. Here the CDR3 DNA reads TGTGCCAGCACCTTTGGCCACAATGAGCAGTTCTTC. Its protein is CASTFGHNEQFF.

The rearrangement uses TRBV28 and TRBJ1-2; 10 bases match TRBD1. CDR1 MDHEN and CDR2 SYDVKM come from the germline V gene. CDR3 length: 12 residues. Unmatched junction bases numbered 3, after V lost 5 bases and J lost 9 bases. CDR3: CASSGGQGRYTF. The CDR3 bases are TGTGCCAGCAGTGGGGGACAGGGGCGCTACACCTTC.

The rearrangement uses TRBV5-5 and TRBJ2-7; no reliable D call. Trimming removed 3 bases at V and 1 base at J, with 8 bases between. CDR1 is SGHKS, CDR2 YYEKEE, per germline (reference sequence). The CDR3 is made up of 13 amino acids. CDR3 nucleotide sequence: TGTGCCAGCAGCTCGAGTACTTCCTACGAGCAGTACTTC. Encoded protein: CASSSSTSYEQYF.

Here the CDR3 reads CASSLEGRGRDTQYF. CDR3 DNA sequence: TGTGCCAGCAGCTTGGAGGGCAGGGGGCGGGATACGCAGTATTTT. The chain uses TRBV5-8 and TRBJ2-3; 8 bases align to TRBD1. The V gene's germline CDR1 is SGHTS and CDR2 YDEGEE. Germline trimming cut 0 bases from V and 6 bases from J; bases unmatched to any gene: 6. The CDR3 runs to 15 residues.

The rearrangement uses TRBV7-3 and TRBJ2-7, with 8 bases aligning to TRBD1. CDR3 length equals 14 residues. Germline trimming cut 5 bases from V and 3 bases from J; bases unmatched to any gene: 6. The germline V gene encodes CDR1 SGHTA and CDR2 FQGTGA. The CDR3 DNA is TGTGCCAGCAGCCCGACAGGGGCGGTCTACGAGCAGTACTTC. This translates into CASSPTGAVYEQYF.

This chain links TRBV2 with TRBJ1-4; 8 bases match TRBD1. This CDR3 spans 15 amino acids. Trimming took 7 bases from V and 7 from J; bases not matched to a gene: 11. CDR1 and CDR2 from the germline V gene are SNHLY and FYNNEI. CDR3 region: CASKRQGAGSEKLFF. In DNA, the CDR3 is TGTGCCAGCAAGCGTCAGGGGGCGGGTAGTGAAAAACTGTTTTTT.

The chain carries TRBV7-6 and TRBJ2-1; 9 bases agree with TRBD2. CDR1 SGHVS and CDR2 FNYEAQ come from the germline V gene. Trimming at V came to 5 bases and at J to 10 bases, leaving 24 bases not matched to a gene. The CDR3 sequence is 19 residues long. DNA of the CDR3: TGTGCCAGCAGCCGAAGGTCGGGCGCCTTAGCGGGAGATGCCCAGGAGCAGTTCTTC. It codes for CASSRRSGALAGDAQEQFF.

V is TRBV9 and J is TRBJ2-2; TRBD2 is a possible D gene (5 bases). The V and J ends lost 0 bases and 4 bases respectively, with 10 bases between them. This CDR3 is built from 15 residues. Germline V gives CDR1 SGDLS, CDR2 YYNGEE. CDR3 coding DNA: TGTGCCAGCAGCGTAGTGCCGGGGAGCACCGGGGAGCTGTTTTTT. The encoded protein is CASSVVPGSTGELFF. Complete variable domain (other parts from reference TRBV9 and TRBJ2-2): DSGVTQTPKHLITATGQRVTLRCSPRSGDLSVYWYQQSLDQGLQFLIQYYNGEERAKGNILERFSAQQFPDLHSELNLSSLELGDSALYFCASSVVPGSTGELFFGEGSRLTVL.